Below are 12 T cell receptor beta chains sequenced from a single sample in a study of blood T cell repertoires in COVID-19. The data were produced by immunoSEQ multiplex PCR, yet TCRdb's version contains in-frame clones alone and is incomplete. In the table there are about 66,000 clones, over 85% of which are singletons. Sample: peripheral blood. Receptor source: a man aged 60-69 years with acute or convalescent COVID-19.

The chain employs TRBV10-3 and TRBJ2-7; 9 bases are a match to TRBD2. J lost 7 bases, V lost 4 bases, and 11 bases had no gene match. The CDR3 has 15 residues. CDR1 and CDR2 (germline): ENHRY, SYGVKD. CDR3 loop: CAISARAGGAREQYF. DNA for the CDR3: TGTGCCATCAGTGCCAGAGCGGGGGGCGCGAGGGAGCAGTACTTC.

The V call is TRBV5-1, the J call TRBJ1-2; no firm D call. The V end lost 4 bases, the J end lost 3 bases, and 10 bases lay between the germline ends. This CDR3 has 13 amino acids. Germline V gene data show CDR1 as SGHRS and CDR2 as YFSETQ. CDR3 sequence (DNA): TGCGCCAGCAGCCTGAGCTCGGACTATGGCTACACCTTC. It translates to CASSLSSDYGYTF.

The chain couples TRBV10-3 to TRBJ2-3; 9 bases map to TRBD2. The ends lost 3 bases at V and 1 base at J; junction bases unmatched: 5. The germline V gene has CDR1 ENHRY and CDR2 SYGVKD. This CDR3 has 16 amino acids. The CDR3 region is CAISDSIAGGTDTQYF. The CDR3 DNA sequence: TGTGCCATCAGTGATTCTATAGCGGGGGGCACAGATACGCAGTATTTT.

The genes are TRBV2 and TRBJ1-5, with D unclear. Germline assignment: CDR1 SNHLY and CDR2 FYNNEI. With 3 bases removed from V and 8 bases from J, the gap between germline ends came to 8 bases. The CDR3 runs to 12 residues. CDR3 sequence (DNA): TGTGCCAGCAGTGAGAGCGTGGAGCCCCAGCATTTT. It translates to CASSESVEPQHF. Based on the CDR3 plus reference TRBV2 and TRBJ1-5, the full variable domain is EPEVTQTPSHQVTQMGQEVILRCVPISNHLYFYWYRQILGQKVEFLVSFYNNEISEKSEIFDDQFSVERPDGSNFTLKIRSTKLEDSAMYFCASSESVEPQHFGDGTRLSIL.

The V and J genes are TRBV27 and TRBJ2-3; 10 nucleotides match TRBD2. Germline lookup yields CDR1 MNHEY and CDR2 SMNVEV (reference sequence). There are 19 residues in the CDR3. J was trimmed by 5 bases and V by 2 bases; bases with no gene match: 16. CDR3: CASSLVSLAGATGGDTQYF. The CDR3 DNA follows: TGTGCCAGCAGTTTAGTCTCGCTAGCGGGGGCGACGGGTGGAGATACGCAGTATTTT.

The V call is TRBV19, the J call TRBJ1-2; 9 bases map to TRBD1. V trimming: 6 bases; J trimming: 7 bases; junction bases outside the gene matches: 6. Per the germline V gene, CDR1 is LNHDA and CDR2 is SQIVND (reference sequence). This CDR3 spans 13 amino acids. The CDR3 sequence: CASRRDRVVGYTF. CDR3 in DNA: TGTGCCAGTAGACGGGACAGGGTAGTTGGCTACACCTTC.

CDR3 loop: CASSINTGGPNQPQHF. The CDR3 DNA sequence: TGTGCCAGTAGTATCAACACAGGGGGCCCCAATCAGCCCCAGCATTTT. The rearrangement links TRBV19 to TRBJ1-5; 9 bases line up with TRBD1. The germline V gene has CDR1 LNHDA and CDR2 SQIVND (reference sequence). Trimming cost V 3 bases and J 3 bases; bases outside gene matches: 6. The CDR3 is made up of 16 amino acids.

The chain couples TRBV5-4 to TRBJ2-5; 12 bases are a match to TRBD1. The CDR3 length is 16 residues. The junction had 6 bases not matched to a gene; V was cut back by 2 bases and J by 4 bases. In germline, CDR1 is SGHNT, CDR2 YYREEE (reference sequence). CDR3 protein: CASSLQGQGARETQYF. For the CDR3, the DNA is TGTGCCAGCAGCTTACAGGGACAGGGGGCACGAGAGACCCAGTACTTC. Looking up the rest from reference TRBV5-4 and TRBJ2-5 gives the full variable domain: ETGVTQSPTHLIKTRGQQVTLRCSSQSGHNTVSWYQQALGQGPQFIFQYYREEENGRGNFPPRFSGLQFPNYSSELNVNALELDDSALYLCASSLQGQGARETQYFGPGTRLLVL.

In nucleotides, the CDR3 is TGTGCCACCAGTGATGCCTACAGGGGGGAGGGCAATCAGCCCCAGCATTTT. It yields the protein CATSDAYRGEGNQPQHF. V gene TRBV24-1 combines with J gene TRBJ1-5, with 8 bases aligning to TRBD1. The CDR3 totals 17 residues. Germline-derived CDR1 and CDR2 are KGHDR and SFDVKD. Germline trimming cut 3 bases from V and 2 bases from J; bases unmatched to any gene: 8.

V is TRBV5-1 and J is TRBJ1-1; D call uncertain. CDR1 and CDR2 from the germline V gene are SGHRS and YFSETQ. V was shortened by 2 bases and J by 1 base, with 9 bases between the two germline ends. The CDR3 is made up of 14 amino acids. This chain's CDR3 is CASSFNGENTEAFF. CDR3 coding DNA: TGCGCCAGCAGCTTTAACGGGGAGAACACTGAAGCTTTCTTT.

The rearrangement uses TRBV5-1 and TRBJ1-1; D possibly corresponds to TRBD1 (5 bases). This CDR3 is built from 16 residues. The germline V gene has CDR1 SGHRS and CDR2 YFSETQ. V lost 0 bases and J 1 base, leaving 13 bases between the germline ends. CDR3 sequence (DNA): TGCGCCAGCAGCTTGGTGGCAGGGCCCTCGAACACTGAAGCTTTCTTT. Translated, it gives CASSLVAGPSNTEAFF.

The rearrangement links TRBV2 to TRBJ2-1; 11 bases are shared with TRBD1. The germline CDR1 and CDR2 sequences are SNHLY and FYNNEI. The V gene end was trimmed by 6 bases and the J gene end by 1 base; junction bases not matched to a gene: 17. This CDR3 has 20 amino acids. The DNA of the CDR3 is TGTGCCAGCAGCTTACTGCCAAGGACAGGGGGCGCGGGGTCCTACAATGAGCAGTTCTTC. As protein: CASSLLPRTGGAGSYNEQFF.